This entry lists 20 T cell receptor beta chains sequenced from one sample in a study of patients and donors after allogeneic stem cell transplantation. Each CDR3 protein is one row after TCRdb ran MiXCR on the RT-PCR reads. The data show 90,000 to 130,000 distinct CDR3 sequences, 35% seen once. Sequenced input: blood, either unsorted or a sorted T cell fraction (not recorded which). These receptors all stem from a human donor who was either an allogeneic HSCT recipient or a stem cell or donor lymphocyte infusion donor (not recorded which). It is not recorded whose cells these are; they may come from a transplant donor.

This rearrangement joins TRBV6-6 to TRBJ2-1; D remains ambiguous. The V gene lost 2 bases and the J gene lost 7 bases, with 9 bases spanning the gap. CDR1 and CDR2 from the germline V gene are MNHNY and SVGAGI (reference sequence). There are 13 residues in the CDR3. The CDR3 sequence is CASSYLVENEQFF. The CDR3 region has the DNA TGTGCCAGCAGTTACCTAGTTGAGAATGAGCAGTTCTTC.

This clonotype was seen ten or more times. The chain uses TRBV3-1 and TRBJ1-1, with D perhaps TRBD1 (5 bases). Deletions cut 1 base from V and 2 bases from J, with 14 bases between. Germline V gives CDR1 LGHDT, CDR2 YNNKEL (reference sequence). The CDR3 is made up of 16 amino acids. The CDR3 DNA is TGTGCCAGCAGCCAAGTCCTACAGGCGGGAAACACTGAAGCTTTCTTT. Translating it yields CASSQVLQAGNTEAFF.

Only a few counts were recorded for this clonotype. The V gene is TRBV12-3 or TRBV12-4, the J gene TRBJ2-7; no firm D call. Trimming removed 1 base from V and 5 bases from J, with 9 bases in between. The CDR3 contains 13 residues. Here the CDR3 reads CASSLVPGHEQYF. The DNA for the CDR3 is TGTGCCAGCAGTTTAGTCCCGGGCCACGAGCAGTACTTC.

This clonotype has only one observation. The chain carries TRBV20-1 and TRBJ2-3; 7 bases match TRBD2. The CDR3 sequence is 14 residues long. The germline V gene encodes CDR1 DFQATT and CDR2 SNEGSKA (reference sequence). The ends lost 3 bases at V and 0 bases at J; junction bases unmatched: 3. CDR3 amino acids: CSASLRGSTDTQYF. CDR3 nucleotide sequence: TGCAGTGCTAGTCTGCGGGGGAGCACAGATACGCAGTATTTT.

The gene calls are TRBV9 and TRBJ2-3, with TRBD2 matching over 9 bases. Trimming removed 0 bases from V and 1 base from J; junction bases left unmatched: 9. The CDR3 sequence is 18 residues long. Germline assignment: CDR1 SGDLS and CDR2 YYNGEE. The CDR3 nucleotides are TGTGCCAGCAGCGTAGATCCTGCGGGAGGGCCTGGCACAGATACGCAGTATTTT. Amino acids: CASSVDPAGGPGTDTQYF.

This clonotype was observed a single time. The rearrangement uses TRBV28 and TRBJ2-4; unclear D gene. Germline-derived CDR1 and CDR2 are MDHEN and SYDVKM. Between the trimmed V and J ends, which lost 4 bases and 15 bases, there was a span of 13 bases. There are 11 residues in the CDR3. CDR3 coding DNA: TGTGCCAGCAGTTCTTCTATCGACTGGTACTTC. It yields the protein CASSSSIDWYF. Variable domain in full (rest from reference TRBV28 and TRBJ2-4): DVKVTQSSRYLVKRTGEKVFLECVQDMDHENMFWYRQDPGLGLRLIYFSYDVKMKEKGDIPEGYSVSREKKERFSLILESASTNQTSMYLCASSSSIDWYFGAGTRLSVL.

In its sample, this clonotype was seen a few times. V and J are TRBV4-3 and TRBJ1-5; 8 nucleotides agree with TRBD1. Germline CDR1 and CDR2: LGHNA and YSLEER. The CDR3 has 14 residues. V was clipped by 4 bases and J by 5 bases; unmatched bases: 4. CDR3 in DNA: TGCGCCAGCAGCCGGGACAGGACCTATCAGCCCCAGCATTTT. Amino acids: CASSRDRTYQPQHF.

DNA for the CDR3: TGTGCCAGCAGCTTGTGGGACCGTTACAATGAGCAGTTCTTC. Encoded protein: CASSLWDRYNEQFF. V is TRBV7-8 and J is TRBJ2-1; the D call may be TRBD1 or TRBD2 (5 bases each). The V and J ends lost 3 bases and 4 bases respectively, with 10 bases between them. CDR1 is SGHVS and CDR2 is FQNEAQ in the germline V gene. This CDR3 is 14 amino acids long. Together with reference TRBV7-8 and TRBJ2-1, the CDR3 gives the full variable domain: GAGVSQSPRYKVAKRGQDVALRCDPISGHVSLFWYQQALGQGPEFLTYFQNEAQLDKSGLPSDRFFAERPEGSVSTLKIQRTQQEDSAVYLCASSLWDRYNEQFFGPGTRLTVL.

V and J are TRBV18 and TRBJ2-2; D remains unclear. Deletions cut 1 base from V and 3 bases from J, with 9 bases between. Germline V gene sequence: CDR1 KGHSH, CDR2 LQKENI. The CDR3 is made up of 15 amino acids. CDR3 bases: TGTGCCAGCTCACCACTGATTCCGGACACCGGGGAGCTGTTTTTT. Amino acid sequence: CASSPLIPDTGELFF.

CDR3 in DNA: TGTGCCAGCAGCGTAGGGTCCAGCTCCTACGAGCAGTACTTC. The encoded protein is CASSVGSSSYEQYF. This chain joins TRBV9 and TRBJ2-7, with D unclear. The CDR3 has 14 residues. Trimming took 0 bases from V and 0 from J, leaving 7 bases between them. Germline assignment: CDR1 SGDLS and CDR2 YYNGEE.

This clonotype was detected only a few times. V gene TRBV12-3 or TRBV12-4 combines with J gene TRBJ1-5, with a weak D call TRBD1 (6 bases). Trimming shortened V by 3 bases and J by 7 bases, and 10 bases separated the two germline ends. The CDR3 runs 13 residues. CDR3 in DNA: TGTGCCAGCAGTTTCAAGGGGGGGCAGCCCCAGCATTTT. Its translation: CASSFKGGQPQHF.

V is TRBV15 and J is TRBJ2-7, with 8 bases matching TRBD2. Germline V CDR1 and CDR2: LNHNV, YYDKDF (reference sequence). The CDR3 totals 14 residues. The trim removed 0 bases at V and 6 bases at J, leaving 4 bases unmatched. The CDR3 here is CATSRDLAGGEQYF. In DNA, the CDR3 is TGTGCCACCAGCAGAGATCTCGCGGGAGGCGAGCAGTACTTC. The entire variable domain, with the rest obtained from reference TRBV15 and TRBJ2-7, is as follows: DAMVIQNPRYQVTQFGKPVTLSCSQTLNHNVMYWYQQKSSQAPKLLFHYYDKDFNNEADTPDNFQSRRPNTSFCFLDIRSPGLGDTAMYLCATSRDLAGGEQYFGPGTRLTVT.

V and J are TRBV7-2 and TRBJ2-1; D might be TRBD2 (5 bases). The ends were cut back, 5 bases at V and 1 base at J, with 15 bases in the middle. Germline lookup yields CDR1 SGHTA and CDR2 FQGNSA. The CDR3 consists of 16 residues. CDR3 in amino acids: CASSRPGSYSYNEQFF. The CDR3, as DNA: TGTGCCAGCAGCCGTCCGGGATCGTATTCCTACAATGAGCAGTTCTTC. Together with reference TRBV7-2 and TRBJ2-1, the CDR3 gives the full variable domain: GAGVSQSPSNKVTEKGKDVELRCDPISGHTALYWYRQSLGQGLEFLIYFQGNSAPDKSGLPSDRFSAERTGGSVSTLTIQRTQQEDSAVYLCASSRPGSYSYNEQFFGPGTRLTVL.

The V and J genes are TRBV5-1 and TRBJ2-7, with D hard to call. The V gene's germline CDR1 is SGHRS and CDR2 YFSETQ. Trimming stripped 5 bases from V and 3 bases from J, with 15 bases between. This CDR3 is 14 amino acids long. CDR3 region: CASSLTRMNYEQYF. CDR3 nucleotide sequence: TGCGCCAGCAGTTTGACAAGAATGAACTACGAGCAGTACTTC.

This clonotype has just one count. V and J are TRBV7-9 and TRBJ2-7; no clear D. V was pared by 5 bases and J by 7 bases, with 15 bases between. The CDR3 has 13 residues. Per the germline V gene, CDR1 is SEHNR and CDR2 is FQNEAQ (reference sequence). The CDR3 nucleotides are TGTGCCAGCAGCCCCCAGGACCCGTGGGAGCAGTACTTC. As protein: CASSPQDPWEQYF.

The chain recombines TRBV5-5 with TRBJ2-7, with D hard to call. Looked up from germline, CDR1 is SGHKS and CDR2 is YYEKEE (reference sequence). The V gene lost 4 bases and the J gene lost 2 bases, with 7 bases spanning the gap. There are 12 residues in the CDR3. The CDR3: CASSRVPYEQYF. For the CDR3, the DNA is TGTGCCAGCAGCAGGGTTCCCTACGAGCAGTACTTC.

The CDR3 loop is CASSITRVRETQYF. Here the CDR3 DNA reads TGTGCCAGCTCGATTACCAGGGTCAGGGAGACCCAGTACTTC. This chain connects TRBV28 to TRBJ2-5, with D perhaps matching TRBD1 (5 bases). The CDR3 covers 14 residues. V shed 8 bases and J shed 5 bases, with 18 bases lying between them. CDR1 MDHEN and CDR2 SYDVKM come from the germline V gene.

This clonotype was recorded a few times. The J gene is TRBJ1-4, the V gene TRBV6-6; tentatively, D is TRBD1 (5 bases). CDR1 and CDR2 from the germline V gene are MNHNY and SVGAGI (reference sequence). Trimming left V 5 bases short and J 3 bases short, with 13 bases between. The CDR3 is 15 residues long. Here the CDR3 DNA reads TGTGCCAGCAGTATTATTCCAGGGCCTAATGAAAAACTGTTTTTT. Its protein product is CASSIIPGPNEKLFF.

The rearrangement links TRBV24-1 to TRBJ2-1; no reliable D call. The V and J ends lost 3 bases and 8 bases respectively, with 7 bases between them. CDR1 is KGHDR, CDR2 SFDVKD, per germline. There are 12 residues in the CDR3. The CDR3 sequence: CATSDTVDEQFF. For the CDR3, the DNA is TGTGCCACCAGTGATACGGTCGATGAGCAGTTCTTC.

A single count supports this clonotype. The CDR3 sequence is CASSRDRGNNEQFF. CDR3 nucleotide sequence: TGTGCCAGCAGCCGGGACAGGGGGAACAATGAGCAGTTCTTC. The chain carries TRBV7-9 and TRBJ2-1, with 11 bases that match TRBD1. From germline, CDR1 is SEHNR and CDR2 FQNEAQ (reference sequence). The J segment lost 5 bases and the V segment lost 5 bases, leaving 2 bases of the junction unmatched. The length of the CDR3 is 14 residues.